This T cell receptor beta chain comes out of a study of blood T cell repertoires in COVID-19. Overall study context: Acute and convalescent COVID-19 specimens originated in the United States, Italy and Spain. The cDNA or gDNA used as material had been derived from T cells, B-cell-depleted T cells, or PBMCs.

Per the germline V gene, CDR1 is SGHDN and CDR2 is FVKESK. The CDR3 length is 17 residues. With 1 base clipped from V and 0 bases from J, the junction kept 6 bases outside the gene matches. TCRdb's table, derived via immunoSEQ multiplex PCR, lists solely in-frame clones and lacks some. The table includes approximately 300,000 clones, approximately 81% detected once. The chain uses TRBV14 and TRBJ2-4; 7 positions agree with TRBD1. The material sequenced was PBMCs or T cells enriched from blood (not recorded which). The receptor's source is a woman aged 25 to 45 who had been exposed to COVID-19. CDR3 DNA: TGTGCCAGCAGCCAAGGCACAGGGGTGGGAGCCAAAAACATTCAGTACTTC. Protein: CASSQGTGVGAKNIQYF.